The sequence of this T cell receptor beta chain was determined in a study of CD8 T cells in ankylosing spondylitis. Using its own MiXCR run on the 5' RACE reads, TCRdb lists one record per CDR3 protein. Of around 210,000 distinct CDR3 sequences in the sample, over 7% are singletons; the top ten hold 4% to 5%. In regard to this clonotype: Its antigen is as yet unknown.

Germline V gives CDR1 DFQATT, CDR2 SNEGSKA (reference sequence). The ends lost 0 bases at V and 1 base at J; junction bases unmatched: 4. The CDR3 extends over 15 amino acids. Study-wide results and limits: Earlier reports found some motif variants in synovial fluid and blood in reactive arthritis.

The chain links TRBV20-1 to TRBJ2-3; 7 bases are shared with TRBD2. This receptor was obtained from a female donor with ankylosing spondylitis or in good health (not recorded which). Material for sequencing was blood, either unsorted or a sorted T cell fraction (not recorded which). CDR3 DNA: TGCAGTGCTAGAGATCGAACTAGCGGCACAGATACGCAGTATTTT. Translated, it gives CSARDRTSGTDTQYF.